Presented here are 28 T cell receptor beta chains from one specimen sequenced in a study of shared clonotypes between healthy human individuals. The repertoire was sequenced with immunoSEQ multiplex PCR; TCRdb's copy has only in-frame clones and lacks some. The table has over a million clones, roughly 96% seen once. Sequenced: naive CD4+ T cells sorted from blood. Subset in this sample: CD45RA+ positively selected. The receptors stem from a man in his thirties or forties in good health.

This rearrangement joins TRBV11-2 to TRBJ2-5; D unclear. This CDR3 has 15 residues. Germline V gene data show CDR1 as SGHAT and CDR2 as FQNNGV. With 6 bases removed from V and 5 bases from J, the gap between germline ends came to 19 bases. CDR3 in amino acids: CASRSIKSHRETQYF. The CDR3 nucleotides are TGTGCCAGCAGATCTATCAAATCCCATAGGGAGACCCAGTACTTC.

The chain has TRBV15 and TRBJ2-2; no clear D. The CDR3 contains 15 residues. Trimming stripped 0 bases from V and 7 bases from J, with 12 bases between. CDR1 is LNHNV and CDR2 is YYDKDF in the germline V gene (reference sequence). CDR3 nucleotides: TGTGCCACCAGCAGAGATACGGTCCGGCTCGGGGAGCTGTTTTTT. Encoded protein: CATSRDTVRLGELFF.

This rearrangement joins TRBV5-1 to TRBJ2-5; D is unresolved. V was clipped by 0 bases and J by 6 bases, with 15 bases between them. The CDR3 spans 15 residues. The germline CDR1 and CDR2 sequences are SGHRS and YFSETQ. The CDR3 DNA sequence: TGCGCCAGCAGCTTGGTAGGTTCGGGCGGTCAGACCCAGTACTTC. This codes for CASSLVGSGGQTQYF. Supplemented by reference TRBV5-1 and TRBJ2-5, the full variable domain reads KAGVTQTPRYLIKTRGQQVTLSCSPISGHRSVSWYQQTPGQGLQFLFEYFSETQRNKGNFPGRFSGRQFSNSRSEMNVSTLELGDSALYLCASSLVGSGGQTQYFGPGTRLLVL.

This chain joins TRBV9 and TRBJ2-7, with 7 bases that match TRBD2. V trimming: 4 bases; J trimming: 6 bases; junction bases outside the gene matches: 10. The CDR3 length is 14 residues. Germline V gene sequence: CDR1 SGDLS, CDR2 YYNGEE. The CDR3 nucleotides read TGTGCCAGCAGCCTCAGCGGGGCTTCTAGCGAGCAGTACTTC. This codes for CASSLSGASSEQYF.

This rearrangement joins TRBV28 to TRBJ1-4; TRBD1 agrees at 8 bases. CDR1 is MDHEN and CDR2 is SYDVKM in the germline V gene. The CDR3 totals 16 residues. The V segment lost 2 bases and the J segment 5 bases; nucleotides outside the gene matches: 7. For the CDR3, the DNA is TGTGCCAGCAGTTTAGTGTCGGGACAGGAAAATGAAAAACTGTTTTTT. Protein product: CASSLVSGQENEKLFF.

This chain connects TRBV7-9 to TRBJ2-7; 10 bases are shared with TRBD1. Germline assignment: CDR1 SEHNR and CDR2 FQNEAQ (reference sequence). This CDR3 is built from 17 residues. J was trimmed by 0 bases and V by 6 bases; bases with no gene match: 11. CDR3 DNA: TGTGCCAGCAGTCTGTTTCCGGGACAGGGGTTCTCCTACGAGCAGTACTTC. This encodes CASSLFPGQGFSYEQYF.

The rearrangement uses TRBV5-4 and TRBJ2-3; 12 bases align to TRBD2. The CDR3 is 16 amino acids. Germline CDR1 reads SGHNT; CDR2 reads YYREEE (reference sequence). V lost 0 bases to trimming and J lost 2 bases; unmatched junction nucleotides: 1. This chain's CDR3 is CASSLASGRATDTQYF. The CDR3 coding sequence is TGTGCCAGCAGCTTGGCTAGCGGGAGGGCCACAGATACGCAGTATTTT.

The chain joins TRBV28 to TRBJ2-3, with D maybe TRBD2 (6 bases). CDR3 length: 13 residues. Trimming took 5 bases from V and 14 from J, leaving 20 bases between them. Germline V gene sequence: CDR1 MDHEN, CDR2 SYDVKM. CDR3 DNA sequence: TGTGCCAGCAGTACGCCTCCGGGACTTGGAAGGTATTTT. Translation: CASSTPPGLGRYF.

The V gene is TRBV20-1, the J gene TRBJ2-1; D perhaps matches TRBD1 (6 bases). The length of the CDR3 is 11 residues. The V end was cut by 5 bases, the J end by 7 bases, with 9 bases between. Germline V gene sequence: CDR1 DFQATT, CDR2 SNEGSKA (reference sequence). Here the CDR3 DNA reads TGCAGTGCTGGGACAAGAAATGAGCAGTTCTTC. Residues: CSAGTRNEQFF.

The V and J genes are TRBV7-9 and TRBJ2-2; D gene ambiguous. The CDR3 spans 15 residues. CDR1 SEHNR and CDR2 FQNEAQ come from the germline V gene (reference sequence). Trimming cost V 3 bases and J 2 bases, with 10 bases left between them. The CDR3 sequence: CASSLGQINTGELFF. The CDR3, as DNA: TGTGCCAGCAGCTTGGGTCAGATCAACACCGGGGAGCTGTTTTTT.

The chain couples TRBV29-1 to TRBJ2-1; D may be TRBD1 (6 bases). Germline values: CDR1 SQVTM, CDR2 ANQGSEA. V lost 2 bases and J lost 4, with 18 bases in between. The CDR3 sequence is 16 residues long. DNA of the CDR3: TGCAGCGTTGAATCTGGGACACTCGGGCGGTACAATGAGCAGTTCTTC. Translating gives CSVESGTLGRYNEQFF.

The rearrangement uses TRBV6-1 and TRBJ2-7; possible D gene TRBD1, 6 bases. V lost 4 bases and J lost 2, with 15 bases in between. Germline V lookup: CDR1 MNHNS, CDR2 SASEGT. The CDR3 covers 15 residues. The CDR3 protein is CASSVAGALAYEQYF. The CDR3 DNA reads TGTGCCAGCAGTGTAGCAGGGGCCTTAGCCTACGAGCAGTACTTC.

This rearrangement joins TRBV5-1 to TRBJ2-2, with 9 bases aligning to TRBD1. The CDR3 sequence is 16 residues long. The V and J ends lost 5 bases and 6 bases, in that order; junction bases with no gene match: 11. Germline CDR1 is SGHRS and CDR2 is YFSETQ. The CDR3 DNA follows: TGCGCCAGCAGAACCACCGCACAGGGGGCGGCCGGGGAGCTGTTTTTT. Its translation is CASRTTAQGAAGELFF.

V usage is TRBV14 and J usage is TRBJ2-7, with D tentatively TRBD1 or TRBD2 (5 bases each). CDR1 SGHDN and CDR2 FVKESK come from the germline V gene. The CDR3 consists of 15 residues. Trimming cost V 3 bases and J 0 bases, with 12 bases left between them. The CDR3 spells CASSHAGTPSYEQYF. Written as DNA, the CDR3 is TGTGCCAGCAGCCACGCCGGGACGCCCTCCTACGAGCAGTACTTC.

The rearrangement uses TRBV5-4 and TRBJ1-1; D unclear. The CDR3 sequence is 14 residues long. CDR1 and CDR2 from the germline V gene are SGHNT and YYREEE (reference sequence). Trimming removed 0 bases at V and 3 bases at J, with 9 bases between. The CDR3 nucleotides are TGTGCCAGCAGCTTGGAAGGATGGGACACTGAAGCTTTCTTT. This sequence encodes CASSLEGWDTEAFF.

The chain carries TRBV5-1 and TRBJ1-1; D is ambiguous. Trimming took 0 bases from V and 3 from J, leaving 6 bases between them. CDR1 is SGHRS and CDR2 is YFSETQ in the germline V gene. CDR3 length equals 13 residues. As DNA, the CDR3 is TGCGCCAGCAGCTTGGCCTGGGACACTGAAGCTTTCTTT. Amino acids: CASSLAWDTEAFF. Based on the CDR3 plus reference TRBV5-1 and TRBJ1-1, the full variable domain is KAGVTQTPRYLIKTRGQQVTLSCSPISGHRSVSWYQQTPGQGLQFLFEYFSETQRNKGNFPGRFSGRQFSNSRSEMNVSTLELGDSALYLCASSLAWDTEAFFGQGTRLTVV.

The V call is TRBV27, the J call TRBJ2-1; D unclear. The CDR3 has 14 residues. The germline V and J ends were trimmed by 5 bases and 0 bases, with 8 bases remaining between them. CDR1 is MNHEY, CDR2 SMNVEV, per germline (reference sequence). The CDR3 region is CASSDQPSYNEQFF. CDR3 bases: TGTGCCAGCAGTGACCAGCCCTCCTACAATGAGCAGTTCTTC.

Turning to this clone: One end of the junction does not line up with germline, which may come from a read error. V is TRBV9 and J is TRBJ2-5; tentatively, D is TRBD2 (5 bases). Germline CDR1 is SGDLS and CDR2 is YYNGEE. The CDR3 runs 14 residues. CDR3 sequence (DNA): TGTGCCAGCAGCGTAGGTAGAGGGCAAGGGACCCAGTACTTC. Translating it yields CASSVGRGQGTQYF.

The V and J genes are TRBV4-3 and TRBJ2-1; D is tentatively TRBD1 or TRBD2 (5 bases each). The CDR3 contains 14 residues. Trimming removed 2 bases at V and 6 bases at J, with 11 bases between. CDR1 and CDR2 from the germline V gene are LGHNA and YSLEER. CDR3 DNA sequence: TGCGCCAGCAGCCAAAGATTCGGGGCCAATGAGCAGTTCTTC. Amino acids: CASSQRFGANEQFF.

The gene calls are TRBV14 and TRBJ2-5, with 9 positions matching TRBD1. Germline lookup yields CDR1 SGHDN and CDR2 FVKESK. The CDR3 has 16 amino acids. The V segment lost 0 bases and the J segment 5 bases; nucleotides outside the gene matches: 7. Here the CDR3 DNA reads TGTGCCAGCAGCCAAGAAAGGACAGGGGCGAGGGAGACCCAGTACTTC. This codes for CASSQERTGARETQYF.

CDR3 protein: CASSQADRADEKLFF. CDR3 bases: TGCGCCAGCAGCCAAGCCGACAGGGCAGATGAAAAACTGTTTTTT. V is TRBV4-3 and J is TRBJ1-4, with 7 bases fitting TRBD1. From germline, CDR1 is LGHNA and CDR2 YSLEER. The CDR3 totals 15 residues. The V gene end was trimmed by 1 base and the J gene end by 6 bases; junction bases not matched to a gene: 5.

The chain combines TRBV4-2 with TRBJ1-5; 8 nucleotides line up with TRBD1. CDR1 and CDR2 from the germline V gene are LGHNA and YNFKEQ. This CDR3 is built from 15 residues. After removal of 1 base from V and 5 bases from J, the junction contained 4 bases not matched to a gene. CDR3 bases: TGTGCCAGCAGCCAAGGTGGACAGGGAGATCAGCCCCAGCATTTT. It is translated as CASSQGGQGDQPQHF.

Points on this clone: Other nucleotide sequences from this sample produce the same CDR3. This chain links TRBV5-1 with TRBJ2-1, with TRBD1 matching over 7 bases. From germline, CDR1 is SGHRS and CDR2 YFSETQ. V shed 2 bases and J 3 bases; nucleotides not matched to a gene: 5. This CDR3 spans 15 amino acids. CDR3 DNA sequence: TGCGCCAGCAGCTTAGGGACAGCAAGCTACAATGAGCAGTTCTTC. Protein sequence: CASSLGTASYNEQFF.

The J gene is TRBJ2-3, the V gene TRBV7-9; D may be TRBD1 (6 bases). The CDR3 runs to 15 residues. V was cut by 3 bases and J by 6 bases, with 16 bases left in between. Germline V CDR1 and CDR2: SEHNR, FQNEAQ (reference sequence). CDR3 sequence reads: CASSFGWSGEDTQYF. The CDR3 DNA follows: TGTGCCAGCAGCTTTGGGTGGTCAGGGGAGGATACGCAGTATTTT.

This rearrangement joins TRBV9 to TRBJ1-1; D gene ambiguous. The CDR3 runs to 15 residues. Trimming shortened V by 0 bases and J by 5 bases, and 14 bases separated the two germline ends. Germline CDR1 SGDLS, CDR2 YYNGEE. The CDR3 protein is CASSVAAKSGTEAFF. CDR3 nucleotide sequence: TGTGCCAGCAGCGTAGCGGCTAAAAGTGGGACTGAAGCTTTCTTT. Based on the CDR3 plus reference TRBV9 and TRBJ1-1, the full variable domain is DSGVTQTPKHLITATGQRVTLRCSPRSGDLSVYWYQQSLDQGLQFLIQYYNGEERAKGNILERFSAQQFPDLHSELNLSSLELGDSALYFCASSVAAKSGTEAFFGQGTRLTVV.

J is TRBJ2-5 and V is TRBV2; D not certain. This CDR3 is built from 13 residues. Trimming left V 2 bases short and J 4 bases short, with 8 bases between. Germline CDR1 SNHLY, CDR2 FYNNEI. CDR3 nucleotide sequence: TGTGCCAGCAGTGAACCTAGGGCAGAGACCCAGTACTTC. Translation: CASSEPRAETQYF.

V is TRBV14 and J is TRBJ2-3, with 7 bases that match TRBD2. The CDR3 length is 17 residues. Germline V gives CDR1 SGHDN, CDR2 FVKESK. The J segment lost 2 bases and the V segment lost 4 bases, leaving 12 bases of the junction unmatched. The CDR3 loop reads CASSPRGSGTFTDTQYF. CDR3 DNA: TGTGCCAGCAGCCCTAGGGGCAGCGGGACCTTCACAGATACGCAGTATTTT.

V and J are TRBV5-4 and TRBJ2-1; D remains ambiguous. Germline values: CDR1 SGHNT, CDR2 YYREEE (reference sequence). The CDR3 is 15 amino acids. Trimming shortened V by 0 bases and J by 2 bases, and 9 bases separated the two germline ends. The CDR3 region has the DNA TGTGCCAGCAGCTTGGCCCTACAGACCTACAATGAGCAGTTCTTC. Translated: CASSLALQTYNEQFF.